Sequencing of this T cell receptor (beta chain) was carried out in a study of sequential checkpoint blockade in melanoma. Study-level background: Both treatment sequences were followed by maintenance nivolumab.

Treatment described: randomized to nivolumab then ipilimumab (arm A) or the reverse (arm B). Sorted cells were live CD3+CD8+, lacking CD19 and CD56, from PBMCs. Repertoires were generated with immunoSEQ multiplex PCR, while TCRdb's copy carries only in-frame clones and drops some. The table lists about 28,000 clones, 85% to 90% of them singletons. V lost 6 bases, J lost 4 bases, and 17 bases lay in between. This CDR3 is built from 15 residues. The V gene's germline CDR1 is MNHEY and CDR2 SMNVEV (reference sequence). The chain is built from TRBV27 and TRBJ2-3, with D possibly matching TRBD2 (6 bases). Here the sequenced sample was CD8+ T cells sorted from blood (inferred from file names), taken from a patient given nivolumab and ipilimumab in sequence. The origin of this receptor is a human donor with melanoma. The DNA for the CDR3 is TGTGCCAGCAGAATCGGGAGCCTCCCGGCAGATACGCAGTATTTT. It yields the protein CASRIGSLPADTQYF.